The clone carrying this T cell receptor beta chain has a handful of counts. Antigen unknown. Unmatched junction bases numbered 4, after V lost 9 bases and J lost 5 bases. The CDR3 runs 12 residues. The germline V gene has CDR1 MDHEN and CDR2 SYDVKM. This record belongs to a study of T cells in Graves' hyperthyroidism and ophthalmopathy. Overall study: Peripheral blood collection took place at initial diagnosis, before any treatment. Notes on the study in general: Ophthalmopathy cases were set apart from stable hyperthyroidism by a 13 V-J model.

Amplification of TCR beta CDR3 regions used RNA as the template. HTBI primers were employed in a first-round RT-PCR of the TCR CDR3. TCRdb fed the multiplex PCR reads into MiXCR, producing one record per CDR3 protein. This sample has 700,000 to 850,000 distinct CDR3 sequences, with approximately 36% found just once. This TCR was recovered from a woman in her forties with Graves' hyperthyroidism. The chain is built from TRBV28 and TRBJ2-7, with 10 bases identical to TRBD2. Sample: blood. In DNA, the CDR3 is TGTGCCAGTGGGACTAGCGTGGACGAGCAGTACTTC. Protein sequence: CASGTSVDEQYF.